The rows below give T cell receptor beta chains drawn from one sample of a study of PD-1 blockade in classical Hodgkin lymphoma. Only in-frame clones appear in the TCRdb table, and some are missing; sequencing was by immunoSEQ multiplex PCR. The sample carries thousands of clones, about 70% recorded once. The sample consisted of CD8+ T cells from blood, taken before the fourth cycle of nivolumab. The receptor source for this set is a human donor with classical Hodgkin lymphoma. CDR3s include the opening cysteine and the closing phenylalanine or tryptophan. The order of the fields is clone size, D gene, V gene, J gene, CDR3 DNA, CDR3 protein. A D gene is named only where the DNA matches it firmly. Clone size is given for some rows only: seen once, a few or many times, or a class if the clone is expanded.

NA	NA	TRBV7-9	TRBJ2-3	TGTGCCAGCAGCTCCACAGATACGCAGTATTTT	CASSSTDTQYF
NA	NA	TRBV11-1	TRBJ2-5	TGTGCCAGCAGCTTAGCCTTCGGTGGGAAGACCCAGTACTTC	CASSLAFGGKTQYF
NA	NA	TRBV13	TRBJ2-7	TGTGCCAGCAGCTACGGCGGGAACTACGAGCAGTACTTC	CASSYGGNYEQYF
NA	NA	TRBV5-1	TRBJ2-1	TGCGCCAGCAGCTTGAAGGGGTGGGTGGATGAGCAGTTCTTC	CASSLKGWVDEQFF
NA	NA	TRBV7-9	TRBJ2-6	TGTGCCAGCAGCCCCTCGACAGGCGGCAGCGTCCTGACTTTC	CASSPSTGGSVLTF
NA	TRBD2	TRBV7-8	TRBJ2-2	TGTGCCAGCAGCTTAAGGACTAGCGGGGGGGCCTTTGGCGGGGAGCTGTTTTTT	CASSLRTSGGAFGGELFF
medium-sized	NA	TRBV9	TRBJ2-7	TGTGCCAGCAGCGTAGGTGGGGACGTTTACGAGCAGTACTTC	CASSVGGDVYEQYF
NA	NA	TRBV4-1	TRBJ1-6	TGCGCCAGCAGCCAAGCCGCCAGTCCGGAGAGGGGGCCCCTCCACTTT	CASSQAASPERGPLHF
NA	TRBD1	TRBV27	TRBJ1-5	TGTGCCAGCAGTTTGACCTCCAGGGGGTCAGCCCAGCATTTT	CASSLTSRGSAQHF
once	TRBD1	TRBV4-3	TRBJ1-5	TGCGCCAGCAGCCAAAAGACAGGGAATCAGCCCCAGCATTTT	CASSQKTGNQPQHF
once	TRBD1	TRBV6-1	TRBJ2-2	TGTGCCAGCAGTGTTCCCGGACAGGGGTCCGGGGAGCTGTTTTTT	CASSVPGQGSGELFF